This T cell receptor beta chain was identified in a study of blood T cells in healthy people across ages. Germline loops: CDR1 LNHNV, CDR2 YYDKDF (reference sequence). V shed 0 bases and J shed 4 bases, with 12 bases lying between them. The CDR3 contains 15 residues. It was with a sample-barcoded 5' primer and a J-beta primer mix that a second PCR of roughly 7 to 12 cycles was run. TCRdb ran MiXCR on the 5' RACE reads and lists one entry per CDR3 protein. The sample lists 1 million to 1.2 million distinct CDR3 sequences, around two fifths occurring once. Sequences were obtained from blood. The chain is built from TRBV15 and TRBJ1-1; the D gene is possibly TRBD1 (6 bases). This TCR was recovered from a man aged 18-30 years in good health. The CDR3 DNA reads TGTGCCACCAGCAGAGATCTTAGGGGGGTCACTGAAGCTTTCTTT. This sequence encodes CATSRDLRGVTEAFF.